This T cell receptor (beta chain) was obtained from a study of T-cell memory formation after mild COVID-19. TCR alpha and TCR beta cDNA libraries with sample barcodes and UMIs came from 5'RACE using constant-segment primers. Each CDR3 protein gets one entry after TCRdb re-called the 5' RACE reads with MiXCR. The data show roughly 450,000 distinct CDR3 sequences, around a sixth seen once. General study findings and limits: Most CD4+ clones that shrank were in CM and EM, while CD8+ ones turned up in EMRA. While clones contracting from day 15 to 85 were balanced between CD4 and CD8, later expanders leaned CD4+.

V lost 5 bases, J lost 4 bases, and 7 bases stayed unmatched. The CDR3 is 14 amino acids. Germline V lookup: CDR1 MNHEY, CDR2 SMNVEV (reference sequence). With respect to this clonotype: The antigen is undetermined.

This TCR derives from an adult woman who had mild COVID-19 (a few samples of this study predate the infection). Cell type and time point are not known. The chain uses TRBV27 and TRBJ1-2, with TRBD1 matching 7 bases. Sequenced sample: PBMCs or a T cell subset sorted from them (not recorded which). CDR3 sequence: CASSPTGMIYGYTF. The DNA of the CDR3 is TGTGCCAGCAGTCCGACAGGGATGATCTATGGCTACACCTTC.